One sample yielded the 26 T cell receptor beta chains listed below, sequenced in a study of T cell responses to AZD1222 COVID-19 vaccine. The table came from immunoSEQ multiplex PCR; TCRdb's copy has only in-frame clones and leaves some out. The sample records 55,000 to 85,000 clones, 84% being singletons. The source was peripheral blood, collected on day 0 of AZD1222 vaccination. These receptors were obtained from an adult in good health.

The V gene is TRBV19, the J gene TRBJ1-2, with TRBD1 matching over 7 bases. The V gene's germline CDR1 is LNHDA and CDR2 SQIVND (reference sequence). The ends lost 7 bases at V and 6 bases at J; junction bases unmatched: 14. This CDR3 has 15 amino acids. The CDR3 DNA is TGTGCCAGTACTAATCCCGACAGGGACTCGGATGGCTACACCTTC. Its protein is CASTNPDRDSDGYTF.

The CDR3 nucleotides read TGTGCCAGCAGCGCTGGGGACTATCGACAAGAGACCCAGTACTTC. This gives the protein CASSAGDYRQETQYF. This sequence joins TRBV5-5 and TRBJ2-5; 7 bases are a match to TRBD2. Trimming took 4 bases from V and 2 from J; bases not matched to a gene: 8. CDR3 length: 15 residues. Per the germline V gene, CDR1 is SGHKS and CDR2 is YYEKEE (reference sequence).

The chain links TRBV5-5 to TRBJ2-3; 7 bases map to TRBD1. V lost 3 bases to trimming and J lost 4 bases; unmatched junction nucleotides: 11. The CDR3 runs to 16 residues. The V gene's germline CDR1 is SGHKS and CDR2 YYEKEE (reference sequence). The CDR3 bases are TGTGCCAGCAGCTCCGGCCTCCGAGGGGGCGCAGATACGCAGTATTTT. It specifies CASSSGLRGGADTQYF.

This clone was seen just once. Other DNA sequences from this sample encode an identical CDR3 as well. V and J are TRBV6-5 and TRBJ1-1; 9 positions match TRBD1. V was clipped by 5 bases and J by 2 bases; unmatched bases: 3. CDR1 and CDR2 from the germline V gene are MNHEY and SVGAGI. This CDR3 comprises 14 residues. The CDR3 loop reads CASSRGQGNTEAFF. CDR3 bases: TGTGCCAGCAGTAGGGGACAGGGAAACACTGAAGCTTTCTTT.

About this clone itself: Within the sample, other DNA sequences also encode this same CDR3. V gene TRBV9 combines with J gene TRBJ2-5; D call uncertain. Trimming cost V 0 bases and J 2 bases, with 5 bases left between them. The germline V gene has CDR1 SGDLS and CDR2 YYNGEE. The CDR3 runs 13 residues. CDR3 protein: CASSVGGQETQYF. The CDR3 nucleotides read TGTGCCAGCAGCGTAGGAGGTCAAGAGACCCAGTACTTC.

CDR3 amino acids: CASSPPYGNTEAFF. CDR3 nucleotides: TGTGCCAGCAGTCCACCGTACGGAAACACTGAAGCTTTCTTT. This sequence joins TRBV7-9 and TRBJ1-1; no firm D call. Germline V gene sequence: CDR1 SEHNR, CDR2 FQNEAQ (reference sequence). CDR3 length equals 14 residues. The ends were cut back, 6 bases at V and 2 bases at J, with 13 bases in the middle.

This chain connects TRBV27 to TRBJ2-1; TRBD1 matches 10 bases. Germline assignment: CDR1 MNHEY and CDR2 SMNVEV (reference sequence). V shed 3 bases and J 14 bases; nucleotides not matched to a gene: 19. This CDR3 contains 17 residues. Written as DNA, the CDR3 is TGTGCCAGCAGTTTTGGTCTCCCGGGACAGGGGTCCACTGGAGAGTTCTTC. Translating gives CASSFGLPGQGSTGEFF.

The chain has TRBV3-1 (or the pseudogene TRBV3-2) and TRBJ1-2, with TRBD1 matching over 7 bases. Germline CDR1 is LGHDT and CDR2 is YNNKEL (reference sequence). V was pared by 4 bases and J by 4 bases, with 3 bases of the junction left unmatched. The CDR3 runs 13 residues. This chain's CDR3 is CASSRDSFYGYTF. CDR3 sequence (DNA): TGTGCCAGCAGCCGGGACAGTTTCTATGGCTACACCTTC.

This clone was recorded a few times. CDR3 sequence (DNA): TGCGCCAGCAGCTTGGGGGCAGGAATGAACACTGAAGCTTTCTTT. As protein: CASSLGAGMNTEAFF. The chain has TRBV5-1 and TRBJ1-1; D is unclear. The CDR3 is 15 amino acids. Trimming removed 0 bases from V and 0 bases from J, with 9 bases in between. CDR1 SGHRS and CDR2 YFSETQ come from the germline V gene.

This chain connects TRBV6-5 to TRBJ2-3; a weak D match, TRBD2 (6 bases). Germline CDR1 and CDR2: MNHEY and SVGAGI. Trimming stripped 6 bases from V and 3 bases from J, with 16 bases between. The CDR3 length is 15 residues. CDR3 protein: CASSPEGRRTDTQYF. The CDR3, as DNA: TGTGCCAGCAGCCCGGAGGGGCGAAGGACAGATACGCAGTATTTT.

The rearrangement links TRBV7-3 to TRBJ1-6; maybe TRBD1 (5 bases). CDR3 size: 15 residues. Trimming removed 2 bases from V and 7 bases from J, with 12 bases in between. Germline lookup yields CDR1 SGHTA and CDR2 FQGTGA. Here the CDR3 reads CASSLQGRLNSPLHF. CDR3 bases: TGTGCCAGCAGCTTACAGGGACGATTGAATTCACCCCTCCACTTT.

V gene TRBV13 combines with J gene TRBJ1-1; a possible D gene is TRBD1 (5 bases). The CDR3 is made up of 13 amino acids. The germline V gene has CDR1 PRHDT and CDR2 FYEKMQ (reference sequence). Trimming took 0 bases from V and 8 from J, leaving 10 bases between them. DNA of the CDR3: TGTGCCAGCAGCTTAGGAGGGGTGTTAGAAGCTTTCTTT. Its protein is CASSLGGVLEAFF.

The chain uses TRBV5-1 and TRBJ2-2; 9 nucleotides align to TRBD1. J gave up 0 bases and V 2 bases, and 8 bases lay outside the gene matches. Looked up from germline, CDR1 is SGHRS and CDR2 is YFSETQ. The CDR3 consists of 18 residues. The CDR3 spells CASSFPQGQGANTGELFF. CDR3 DNA: TGCGCCAGCAGCTTCCCCCAGGGACAGGGAGCGAACACCGGGGAGCTGTTTTTT.

The J gene is TRBJ1-1, the V gene TRBV10-3; no firm D call. V lost 6 bases to trimming and J lost 4 bases, with 12 bases between them. The CDR3 runs 13 residues. Germline CDR1 reads ENHRY; CDR2 reads SYGVKD. Here the CDR3 DNA reads TGTGCCATCAGCCTACCCGGTGGCACTGAAGCTTTCTTT. This encodes CAISLPGGTEAFF.

The V call is TRBV19, the J call TRBJ1-5, with TRBD1 matching over 9 bases. V lost 5 bases to trimming and J lost 6 bases; unmatched junction nucleotides: 11. Germline loops: CDR1 LNHDA, CDR2 SQIVND (reference sequence). CDR3 size: 16 residues. The CDR3 reads CASSFPRDRASQPQHF. The CDR3 DNA reads TGTGCCAGTAGTTTCCCCAGGGACAGGGCTTCTCAGCCCCAGCATTTT.

The chain links TRBV14 to TRBJ1-2; 9 positions agree with TRBD1. Looked up from germline, CDR1 is SGHDN and CDR2 is FVKESK. Trimming cost V 4 bases and J 8 bases; bases outside gene matches: 5. This CDR3 comprises 13 residues. CDR3 region: CASSPRTGDGYTF. The CDR3 coding sequence is TGTGCCAGCAGCCCCCGGACAGGGGACGGCTACACCTTC.

V gene TRBV29-1 combines with J gene TRBJ1-1; D remains unclear. The CDR3 has 12 amino acids. V was trimmed by 6 bases and J by 3 bases, leaving 11 bases between them. CDR1 and CDR2 from the germline V gene are SQVTM and ANQGSEA. The CDR3 sequence is CSVGIDYTEAFF. The CDR3 DNA sequence: TGCAGCGTGGGGATCGACTACACTGAAGCTTTCTTT.

This clone was seen only a few times. V and J are TRBV27 and TRBJ2-7, with 8 positions matching TRBD2. Germline assignment: CDR1 MNHEY and CDR2 SMNVEV (reference sequence). The length of the CDR3 is 15 residues. V shed 5 bases, J shed 5 bases, and the junction held 11 bases outside the gene matches. CDR3 protein: CASSKGLVIRDEQYF. The CDR3 region has the DNA TGTGCCAGCAGTAAGGGACTAGTAATTCGGGACGAGCAGTACTTC.

The V and J genes are TRBV2 and TRBJ2-6; 8 positions agree with TRBD1. The CDR3 contains 17 residues. Germline V CDR1 and CDR2: SNHLY, FYNNEI. V lost 3 bases and J lost 0; bases outside the gene matches: 4. In DNA, the CDR3 is TGTGCCAGCAGTGAGGTTGGACAGGGCTCTGGGGCCAACGTCCTGACTTTC. Translation gives CASSEVGQGSGANVLTF. The whole variable domain, remainder taken from reference TRBV2 and TRBJ2-6, is EPEVTQTPSHQVTQMGQEVILRCVPISNHLYFYWYRQILGQKVEFLVSFYNNEISEKSEIFDDQFSVERPDGSNFTLKIRSTKLEDSAMYFCASSEVGQGSGANVLTFGAGSRLTVL.

V is TRBV4-2 and J is TRBJ1-2; D not resolved. Germline CDR1 LGHNA, CDR2 YNFKEQ. The CDR3 spans 16 residues. V lost 1 base, J lost 6 bases, and 18 bases lay in between. The CDR3 loop is CASSQVESRLGNGYTF. CDR3 bases: TGTGCCAGCAGCCAAGTAGAGTCACGGCTTGGAAATGGCTACACCTTC.

This chain connects TRBV28 to TRBJ1-5; D is perhaps TRBD1 (6 bases). Trimming removed 5 bases at V and 0 bases at J, with 14 bases between. This CDR3 contains 16 residues. Germline lookup yields CDR1 MDHEN and CDR2 SYDVKM. The CDR3 coding sequence is TGTGCCAGCAGTCGCGGGACACCGATTAGCAATCAGCCCCAGCATTTT. Residues: CASSRGTPISNQPQHF. The full variable domain, with the rest looked up from reference TRBV28 and TRBJ1-5, is DVKVTQSSRYLVKRTGEKVFLECVQDMDHENMFWYRQDPGLGLRLIYFSYDVKMKEKGDIPEGYSVSREKKERFSLILESASTNQTSMYLCASSRGTPISNQPQHFGDGTRLSIL.

The chain couples TRBV21-1 to TRBJ1-6; the table's D gene call, TRBD1, was not cross checked with the DNA. TRBV21-1 is a pseudogene locus. The CDR3 is made up of 20 amino acids. CDR3 DNA: TGTGCCAGCAGCAAATTCCCCCCCCGCGACAGGAGCTCCTATAATTCACCCCTCCACTTT. Translated: CASSKFPPRDRSSYNSPLHF.

The rearrangement links TRBV3-1 (or the pseudogene TRBV3-2) to TRBJ2-2; 7 nucleotides match TRBD1. This CDR3 contains 18 residues. V lost 0 bases and J lost 3; bases outside the gene matches: 10. Germline V gene data show CDR1 as LGHDT and CDR2 as YNNKEL (reference sequence). In nucleotides, the CDR3 is TGTGCCAGCAGCCAAGATGGGAAGGGGGCGCGGGACACCGGGGAGCTGTTTTTT. This codes for CASSQDGKGARDTGELFF.

This chain uses TRBV3-1 (or the pseudogene TRBV3-2) with TRBJ2-2; maybe TRBD2 (7 bases). Germline V CDR1 and CDR2: LGHDT, YNNKEL (reference sequence). The CDR3 runs to 19 residues. The V and J ends lost 3 bases and 3 bases respectively, with 23 bases between them. The CDR3 loop is CASSQRKGGLLSDTGELFF. CDR3 DNA: TGTGCCAGCAGCCAGAGGAAGGGGGGGCTCCTTTCGGACACCGGGGAGCTGTTTTTT.

This clone was counted a single time. V gene TRBV5-1 combines with J gene TRBJ2-2; the match to TRBD2 covers 12 bases. The CDR3 spans 16 residues. Germline V gives CDR1 SGHRS, CDR2 YFSETQ. J was trimmed by 4 bases and V by 4 bases; bases with no gene match: 5. This CDR3 is CASSPLAGGPTGELFF. Written as DNA, the CDR3 is TGCGCCAGCAGCCCTCTAGCGGGGGGGCCCACCGGGGAGCTGTTTTTT.

The rearrangement joins TRBV6-2 or TRBV6-3 to TRBJ1-2, with D tentatively TRBD1 (5 bases). Germline assignment: CDR1 MNHEY and CDR2 SVGEGT. The CDR3 contains 14 residues. Trimming left V 5 bases short and J 8 bases short, with 18 bases between. The CDR3 sequence: CASSRRMDSGGYTF. The CDR3, as DNA: TGTGCCAGCAGTCGCCGTATGGACTCAGGGGGCTACACCTTC.